The source of this T cell receptor beta chain is a study of T cell responses to AZD1222 COVID-19 vaccine (dated by TCRdb to the early 2020s). Context from the whole study: A total of more than 230 trial participants underwent TCR sequencing, of whom 207 received two doses of AZD1222 and about 25 received two doses of the MenACWY control vaccine. Trial participants were enrolled into age subgroups of 18-55, 56-69 and 70-plus years, which contained approximately 150, 30 and 60 TCR-sequenced participants, respectively.

The time point label on this specimen signifies: about 28 days (+/-7) after the second vaccine dose. AZD1222 recipients given second doses at about 4 weeks or at about 12 weeks were pooled, since spike-specific TCR depth and breadth were not found to differ between the two schedules. Samples from vaccinated people were obtained from the UK trials COV001 and COV002, which included a single-blind randomized controlled phase 2/3 trial of AZD1222 (ChAdOx1 nCoV-19) in healthy adults. For TCRbeta chain sequencing, PBMC samples from trial participants were taken at day 0 and at day 28 after the second dose. Findings and caveats that apply to the study as a whole: Most participants were white British and females outnumbered males, and the authors suggested that clonal diversity may have been underestimated. In the small 56-69-year group, the increase in depth fell short of significance, most likely because of low power. CD4 TCRs associated with the vaccine covered the entire spike protein, and the dominant responses were in regions 160-218 and 743-854. Reportedly, close to half of the unique spike-specific TCRs recognized epitopes lying outside the regions that are mutated in the B.1.351 and B.1.1.7 variants. Because no day 14 peak-response samples were available, repertoires were characterized only after the peak T cell response. Conclusions about previously exposed vaccinees are limited, since just five or six AZD1222 recipients were seropositive for SARS-CoV-2 at baseline. After two AZD1222 doses, spike-specific TCR breadth and depth were significantly higher than at day 0 and than in MenACWY recipients.

The germline V end is reduced by 5 bases and the J end by 1 base; junction bases left unmatched: 10. Reading the germline V gene gives CDR1 SGHVS and CDR2 FQNEAQ. There are 16 amino acids in the CDR3, from cysteine to phenylalanine inclusive. Only CDR3 DNA remains: 48 bases, in frame from the first base. The CDR3 regions of human TCRbeta chains were subjected to immunosequencing. In the paper's pipeline: TCRs in the repertoires were matched against a reference library of SARS-CoV-2-specific TCRs that had been generated with the MIRA antigen-specificity platform. Breadth was defined as the fraction of unique TCRs that were SARS-CoV-2-associated. Depth was defined as the fraction of total T cells that were SARS-CoV-2-associated. Using the MIRA data, every spike-specific TCR was mapped to the spike region that the TCR reacted to and assigned to either a CD4 or a CD8 class. Log10-transformed breadth and depth values were compared by one-way ANOVA with Sidak's multiple comparisons tests. Here the immuneACCESS table is served through TCRdb, limited to in-frame sequences with V and J called. Missing clones are a known gap in these copies; in checked studies unresolved V genes cover under half, and the rest lacks a known reason. V, J and clone size are those of that table, while D and trimming were read from the DNA. The sample records roughly 110,000 clones, approximately 88% of which are singletons. The ten largest clones take up about 6.5% of the sample.

Remarks on this clone: The specificity of this receptor is unknown. Per-base qualities were not stored, and no clone one base away is much larger.

The specimen comprised peripheral blood, sampled 28 days after the second AZD1222 dose. The receptor was derived from an adult who received the AZD1222 COVID-19 vaccine. Recombination linked TRBV7-8 to TRBJ2-7, with TRBD1 matching 8 junction bases. The nucleotides read TGTGCCAGCAGCCGCTCCCGGGACAGGCCGTCCTACGAGCAGTACTTC. Protein translation: CASSRSRDRPSYEQYF.